These T cell receptor beta chains were read from a single sample in a study of blood T cell repertoires in COVID-19. Assay used: immunoSEQ multiplex PCR; TCRdb lists only in-frame clones, some missing. Here the sample spans 300,000 to 350,000 clones, around 90% being singletons. Sequencing input: peripheral blood. The receptors come from a woman in her thirties with COVID-19, enrolled during active disease. Both conserved end residues are part of each CDR3. D genes are given only for firm matches. Some rows mark clone size as missing; the rest say once, few, many or name a class of expanded clone.

>TRBJ1-1|TRBV9|TRBD1|-|12
CASSNRGGEAFF
TGTGCCAGCAGTAACAGGGGCGGTGAAGCTTTCTTT
>TRBJ1-6|TRBV9|-|-|17
CASSVEPLGRHSAPLHF
TGTGCCAGCAGCGTTGAGCCCTTGGGGAGACATAGTGCACCCCTCCACTTT
>TRBJ1-1|TRBV4-3|-|-|13
CASSQNSGTEAFF
TGCGCCAGCAGCCAAAACAGTGGCACTGAAGCTTTCTTT
>TRBJ2-7|TRBV25-1|-|-|14
CASSETSYPYEQYF
TGTGCCAGCAGTGAAACTAGCTACCCCTACGAGCAGTACTTC
>TRBJ1-6|TRBV7-9|TRBD1|-|15
CASSTGQGANSPLHF
TGTGCCAGCAGCACCGGACAGGGAGCTAATTCACCCCTCCACTTT
>TRBJ2-5|TRBV9|-|-|15
CASSLGLVRQETQYF
TGTGCCAGCAGCTTGGGACTGGTAAGACAAGAGACCCAGTACTTC
>TRBJ1-2|TRBV2|-|-|13
CASGEQATYGYTF
TGTGCCAGCGGTGAACAGGCGACCTATGGCTACACCTTC
>TRBJ2-7|TRBV2|TRBD1|-|15
CASSGDRGRGGEQYF
TGTGCCAGCAGTGGGGACAGGGGGCGAGGAGGCGAGCAGTACTTC
>TRBJ1-1|TRBV28|-|-|12
CASSIVNTEAFF
TGTGCCAGCAGTATAGTTAACACTGAAGCTTTCTTT
>TRBJ1-6|TRBV5-1|-|-|16
CASSYGHQSYNSPLHF
TGCGCCAGCAGCTACGGACACCAATCTTATAATTCACCCCTCCACTTT
>TRBJ1-1|TRBV7-9|-|-|15
CASTSPGHLNTEAFF
TGTGCCAGCACAAGCCCGGGACACCTGAACACTGAAGCTTTCTTT
>TRBJ2-1|TRBV7-2|-|-|16
CASSFFLALSYNEQFF
TGTGCCAGCAGCTTTTTTCTAGCGTTATCGTACAATGAGCAGTTCTTC
>TRBJ1-6|TRBV4-3|-|few|14
CASRQGVYNSPLHF
TGCGCCAGCAGACAGGGAGTTTATAATTCACCCCTCCACTTT
>TRBJ2-7|TRBV15|TRBD1|-|14
CATSDRDSSYEQYF
TGTGCCACCAGCGACCGGGACAGTTCCTACGAGCAGTACTTC
>TRBJ2-2|TRBV11-2|-|-|14
CASSLDRNTGELFF
TGTGCCAGCAGCCTTGACAGAAACACCGGGGAGCTGTTTTTT
>TRBJ2-7|TRBV2|-|-|16
CASSEEGLGGDYEQYF
TGTGCCAGCAGCGAAGAGGGTCTGGGCGGGGACTACGAGCAGTACTTC
>TRBJ1-1|TRBV28|-|-|14
CASSLRTANTEAFF
TGTGCCAGCAGCTTAAGGACAGCGAACACTGAAGCTTTCTTT
>TRBJ2-5|TRBV19|-|-|14
CASKTASWQETQYF
TGTGCCAGTAAGACAGCCTCGTGGCAAGAGACCCAGTACTTC
>TRBJ2-7|TRBV7-3|TRBD2|-|15
CASSLTRTSGNEQYF
TGTGCCAGCAGCTTAACACGGACTAGCGGGAACGAGCAGTACTTC
>TRBJ1-1|TRBV30|-|-|12
CAGVSGRAEAFF
TGTGCCGGGGTATCGGGGAGAGCTGAAGCTTTCTTT
>TRBJ2-2|TRBV9|TRBD2|-|16
CASSAGTSGVGGELFF
TGTGCCAGCAGTGCCGGGACTAGCGGAGTGGGCGGGGAGCTGTTTTTT
>TRBJ2-7|TRBV9|-|-|14
CASSPKGGSYEQYF
TGTGCCAGCAGCCCAAAAGGGGGATCCTACGAGCAGTACTTC
>TRBJ1-1|TRBV12-2|-|-|20
CASRLARADSLNNLNTEAFF
TGTGCAAGTCGCTTAGCCCGCGCAGACAGTTTGAATAATTTGAACACTGAAGCTTTCTTT
>TRBJ2-1|TRBV18|-|-|15
CASSPTESSYNEQFF
TGTGCCAGCTCACCGACAGAGAGCTCCTACAATGAGCAGTTCTTC
>TRBJ2-1|TRBV14|TRBD2|-|18
CASSRTSGRAPPYNEQFF
TGTGCCAGCAGCCGGACTAGCGGGAGGGCCCCCCCCTACAATGAGCAGTTCTTC
>TRBJ1-5|TRBV11-2|-|-|13
CASSSGSYQPQHF
TGTGCCAGCAGCTCCGGGTCATATCAGCCCCAGCATTTT
>TRBJ2-7|TRBV6-5|TRBD2|-|15
CAARLAGGSPYEQYF
TGTGCCGCGAGGCTAGCGGGAGGCTCCCCCTACGAGCAGTACTTC
>TRBJ1-6|TRBV28|-|-|14
CASRAPGANSPLHF
TGTGCCAGCAGAGCGCCGGGAGCCAATTCACCCCTCCACTTT
>TRBJ2-7|TRBV5-4|-|-|16
CASSSGGSGISYEQYF
TGTGCCAGCAGCTCCGGGGGTAGCGGAATCTCCTACGAGCAGTACTTC
>TRBJ1-5|TRBV2|-|-|12
CASRTDGQPQHF
TGTGCCAGCAGGACTGATGGTCAGCCCCAGCATTTT
>TRBJ2-3|TRBV7-9|TRBD2|-|15
CASSPGGRRTDTQYF
TGTGCCAGCAGCCCGGGGGGAAGGAGAACAGATACGCAGTATTTT
>TRBJ2-7|TRBV10-3|-|-|13
CAISESIPYEQYF
TGTGCCATCAGTGAGTCTATCCCCTACGAGCAGTACTTC
>TRBJ2-3|TRBV7-6|TRBD2|-|17
CASSSPFEAGASDTQYF
TGTGCCAGCAGCTCGCCCTTTGAAGCGGGAGCCTCAGATACGCAGTATTTT
>TRBJ2-3|TRBV2|-|-|14
CASSPSLGTDTQYF
TGTGCCAGCAGTCCCTCACTAGGCACAGATACGCAGTATTTT
>TRBJ1-1|TRBV3-1/TRBV3-2|-|-|16
CASSHITGGENTEAFF
TGTGCCAGCAGCCACATAACCGGGGGAGAGAACACTGAAGCTTTCTTT
>TRBJ2-7|TRBV9|TRBD2|-|15
CASSVAGGGSYEQYF
TGTGCCAGCAGCGTAGCGGGAGGGGGTTCCTACGAGCAGTACTTC
>TRBJ2-1|TRBV3-1/TRBV3-2|-|-|16
CASSQETGMYYNEQFF
TGTGCCAGCAGCCAAGAGACGGGGATGTACTACAATGAGCAGTTCTTC
>TRBJ2-1|TRBV9|TRBD2|-|17
CASSTHLAGGLRNEQFF
TGTGCCAGCAGCACTCATCTAGCGGGAGGTTTGAGGAATGAGCAGTTCTTC
>TRBJ1-1|TRBV7-9|-|-|14
CASSLARTASEAFF
TGTGCCAGCAGCTTAGCCCGGACAGCGAGTGAAGCTTTCTTT
>TRBJ1-5|TRBV2|TRBD1|-|17
CASSKRGTGISNQPQHF
TGTGCCAGCTCAAAAAGAGGGACAGGGATTAGCAATCAGCCCCAGCATTTT
>TRBJ2-2|TRBV4-2|-|once|16
CASSQGWESRSGELFF
TGTGCCAGCAGCCAAGGATGGGAGAGCAGGAGCGGGGAGCTGTTTTTT
>TRBJ1-5|TRBV24-1|TRBD1|-|16
CATESGDRGLGQPQHF
TGTGCCACCGAGTCGGGGGACAGGGGACTCGGTCAGCCCCAGCATTTT
>TRBJ1-1|TRBV20-1|TRBD1|-|11
CSARPGGQAFF
TGCAGTGCTAGACCAGGGGGGCAAGCTTTCTTT
>TRBJ2-7|TRBV6-5|-|-|15
CASSPETRPYYEQYF
TGTGCCAGCAGTCCCGAAACCCGTCCCTATTACGAGCAGTACTTC
>TRBJ2-7|TRBV27|-|-|14
CASSQQGNRNEQYF
TGTGCCAGCAGTCAACAGGGTAACCGCAACGAGCAGTACTTC
>TRBJ1-2|TRBV7-2|TRBD1|-|14
CASSWTGGDYGYTF
TGTGCCAGCAGCTGGACAGGGGGCGACTATGGCTACACCTTC